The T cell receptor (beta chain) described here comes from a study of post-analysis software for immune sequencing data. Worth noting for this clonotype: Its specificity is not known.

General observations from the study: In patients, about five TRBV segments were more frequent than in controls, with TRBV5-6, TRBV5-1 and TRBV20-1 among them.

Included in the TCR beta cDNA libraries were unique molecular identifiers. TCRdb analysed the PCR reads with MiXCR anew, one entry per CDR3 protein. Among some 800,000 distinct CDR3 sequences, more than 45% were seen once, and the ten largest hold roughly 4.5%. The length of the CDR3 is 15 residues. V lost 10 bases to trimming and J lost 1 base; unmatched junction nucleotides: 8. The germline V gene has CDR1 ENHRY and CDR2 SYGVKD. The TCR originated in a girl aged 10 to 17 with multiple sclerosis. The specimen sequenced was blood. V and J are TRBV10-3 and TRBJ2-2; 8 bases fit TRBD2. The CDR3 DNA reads TGTGCCACACGGCGGGGGGCCGAGAACACCGGGGAGCTGTTTTTT. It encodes CATRRGAENTGELFF.